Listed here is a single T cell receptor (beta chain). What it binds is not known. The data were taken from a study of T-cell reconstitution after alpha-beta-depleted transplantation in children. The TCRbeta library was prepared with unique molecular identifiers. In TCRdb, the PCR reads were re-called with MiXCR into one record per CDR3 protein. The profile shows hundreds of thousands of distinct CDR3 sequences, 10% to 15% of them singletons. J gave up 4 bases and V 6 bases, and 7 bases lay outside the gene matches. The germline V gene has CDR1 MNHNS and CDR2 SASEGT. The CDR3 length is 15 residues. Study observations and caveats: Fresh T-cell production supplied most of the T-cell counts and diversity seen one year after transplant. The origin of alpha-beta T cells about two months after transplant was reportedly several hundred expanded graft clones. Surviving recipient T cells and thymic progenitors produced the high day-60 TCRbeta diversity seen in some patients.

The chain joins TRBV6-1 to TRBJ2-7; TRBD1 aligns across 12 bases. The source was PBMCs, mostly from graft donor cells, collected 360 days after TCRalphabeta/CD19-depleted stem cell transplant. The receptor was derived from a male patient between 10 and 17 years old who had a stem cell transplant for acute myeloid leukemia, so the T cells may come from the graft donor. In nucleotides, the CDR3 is TGTGCCAGCAGGGATCCGGGACAGGGGGCTTACGAGCAGTACTTC. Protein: CASRDPGQGAYEQYF.